The 20 T cell receptor beta chains given below trace back to one sample, sequenced in a study of T cells after yellow fever vaccination. TCRdb fed the 5' RACE reads into MiXCR, producing one record per CDR3 protein. Of 140,000 to 150,000 distinct CDR3 sequences listed, just over 6.5% were seen once; the top ten hold 0.5% to 0.65%. This specimen was CD4+ T cells sorted from PBMCs, taken 10 days after the yellow fever booster vaccination. The origin of the receptors is a man aged 25-45 years who received the YFV17D yellow fever vaccine.

This clonotype appeared a few times. The chain recombines TRBV7-9 with TRBJ2-1; TRBD2 agrees at 8 bases. V shed 4 bases and J 10 bases; nucleotides not matched to a gene: 12. CDR3 length: 15 amino acids. The germline CDR1 and CDR2 sequences are SEHNR and FQNEAQ (reference sequence). DNA of the CDR3: TGTGCCAGCAGCTCCAGCGGGAGCGGGGCGGCCGAGCAGTTCTTC. As protein: CASSSSGSGAAEQFF.

The table lists this clonotype with many counts. The V gene is TRBV7-2, the J gene TRBJ2-5, with 8 bases identical to TRBD2. CDR3 length: 14 residues. Germline V lookup: CDR1 SGHTA, CDR2 FQGNSA. The ends lost 7 bases at V and 7 bases at J; junction bases unmatched: 11. The CDR3 protein is CASKAGADLGTQYF. CDR3 DNA sequence: TGTGCCAGCAAAGCGGGAGCTGACTTGGGGACCCAGTACTTC.

This clonotype was observed at least ten times. This chain links TRBV12-3 or TRBV12-4 with TRBJ2-7, with 8 bases lining up with TRBD2. The CDR3 sequence is 18 residues long. The junction had 14 bases not matched to a gene; V was cut back by 1 base and J by 3 bases. The CDR3 DNA reads TGTGCCAGCAGTTTAGTGCTCTTCGTAAGCGGGAGTGTCTACGAGCAGTACTTC. It is translated as CASSLVLFVSGSVYEQYF.

This clonotype was observed many times. The chain is built from TRBV5-1 and TRBJ1-6, with D unresolved. CDR3 size: 15 residues. V gave up 4 bases and J gave up 9 bases, with 17 bases separating them. Germline CDR1 is SGHRS and CDR2 is YFSETQ. CDR3 bases: TGCGCCAGCAGCGAGGGAGTAAGAGGATTTTCACCCCTCCACTTT. Its protein is CASSEGVRGFSPLHF.

The chain links TRBV7-2 to TRBJ1-2; D not certain. The germline CDR1 and CDR2 sequences are SGHTA and FQGNSA. CDR3 length equals 13 residues. V lost 0 bases, J lost 8 bases, and 10 bases lay in between. The CDR3 is CASSLALGRGYTF. For the CDR3, the DNA is TGTGCCAGCAGCTTAGCGCTAGGAAGGGGCTACACCTTC.

This clonotype came up many times. The V gene is TRBV20-1, the J gene TRBJ2-3; 7 nucleotides line up with TRBD1. J gave up 1 base and V 1 base, and 5 bases lay outside the gene matches. The CDR3 contains 15 residues. In germline, CDR1 is DFQATT, CDR2 SNEGSKA (reference sequence). CDR3 nucleotide sequence: TGCAGTGCTAGAGGTCCCGGGACAGGCACAGATACGCAGTATTTT. Protein product: CSARGPGTGTDTQYF.

This clonotype was observed many times. The chain uses TRBV12-3 or TRBV12-4 and TRBJ2-5, with D maybe TRBD2 (6 bases). Trimming removed 1 base from V and 4 bases from J, with 10 bases in between. This CDR3 spans 14 amino acids. CDR3 loop: CASSLGVGGETQYF. CDR3 nucleotides: TGTGCCAGCAGTTTAGGGGTGGGAGGAGAGACCCAGTACTTC.

This clonotype was counted ten times or more. V is TRBV6-5 and J is TRBJ2-2; 11 bases agree with TRBD2. The CDR3 totals 18 residues. Looked up from germline, CDR1 is MNHEY and CDR2 is SVGAGI. V lost 4 bases to trimming and J lost 3 bases; unmatched junction nucleotides: 10. CDR3 protein: CASSWTGTSGTYTGELFF. The CDR3 bases are TGTGCCAGCAGTTGGACCGGGACTAGCGGAACCTACACCGGGGAGCTGTTTTTT.

At least ten counts were recorded for this clonotype. This chain uses TRBV5-6 with TRBJ2-3, with 10 bases identical to TRBD2. The germline V gene has CDR1 SGHDT and CDR2 YYEEEE. The V segment lost 2 bases and the J segment 3 bases; nucleotides outside the gene matches: 3. CDR3 length: 15 residues. As DNA, the CDR3 is TGTGCCAGCAGCTTCGGGACTAGCGTTACAGATACGCAGTATTTT. It encodes CASSFGTSVTDTQYF.

This clonotype has a handful of counts. V usage is TRBV20-1 and J usage is TRBJ1-3; 9 bases match TRBD1. This CDR3 is built from 13 residues. Germline V gene sequence: CDR1 DFQATT, CDR2 SNEGSKA (reference sequence). V dropped 3 bases and J dropped 8; count of bases not matched to a gene: 5. The CDR3 sequence: CSARGTGKDTIYF. The CDR3 DNA sequence: TGCAGTGCTAGGGGGACAGGGAAAGACACCATATATTTT.

This clonotype has a count of ten or more. The chain recombines TRBV6-5 with TRBJ2-6; TRBD2 matches at 7 bases. This CDR3 comprises 18 residues. Germline trimming cut 2 bases from V and 0 bases from J; bases unmatched to any gene: 7. From germline, CDR1 is MNHEY and CDR2 SVGAGI. The CDR3 here is CASSYTPPGGSGANVLTF. The DNA of the CDR3 is TGTGCCAGCAGTTACACACCCCCGGGGGGCTCTGGGGCCAACGTCCTGACTTTC.

This clonotype was counted many times. This chain uses TRBV7-9 with TRBJ1-3; D not resolved. V lost 5 bases and J lost 4, with 9 bases in between. The CDR3 covers 13 residues. The germline V gene encodes CDR1 SEHNR and CDR2 FQNEAQ (reference sequence). In DNA, the CDR3 is TGTGCCAGCAGCCGCGCACCCGGAAACACCATATATTTT. This translates into CASSRAPGNTIYF. The variable domain in full, completed from reference TRBV7-9 and TRBJ1-3, reads DTGVSQNPRHKITKRGQNVTFRCDPISEHNRLYWYRQTLGQGPEFLTYFQNEAQLEKSRLLSDRFSAERPKGSFSTLEIQRTEQGDSAMYLCASSRAPGNTIYFGEGSWLTVV.

This clonotype showed up many times. As DNA, the CDR3 is TGCAGCGTTGAATCAGGTCGCAAGACCCAGTACTTC. It translates to CSVESGRKTQYF. The rearrangement links TRBV29-1 to TRBJ2-5; D ambiguous. V lost 2 bases to trimming and J lost 6 bases, with 10 bases between them. The CDR3 consists of 12 residues. Looked up from germline, CDR1 is SQVTM and CDR2 is ANQGSEA.

This clonotype was seen ten or more times. V gene TRBV6-2 or TRBV6-3 combines with J gene TRBJ2-7; D is undetermined. The CDR3 runs to 12 residues. V shed 0 bases and J shed 6 bases, with 6 bases lying between them. CDR1 MNHEY and CDR2 SVGEGT come from the germline V gene. CDR3 in amino acids: CASSYSSFEQYF. The CDR3 region has the DNA TGTGCCAGCAGTTACTCGAGTTTCGAGCAGTACTTC.

The V and J genes are TRBV5-1 and TRBJ2-5; 10 bases are a match to TRBD2. This CDR3 has 15 amino acids. V was clipped by 4 bases and J by 4 bases; unmatched bases: 7. CDR1 and CDR2 (germline): SGHRS, YFSETQ. CDR3 protein: CASSPSLAGRETQYF. Here the CDR3 DNA reads TGCGCCAGCAGCCCCTCACTAGCGGGACGAGAGACCCAGTACTTC.

This clonotype was counted at least ten times. The chain couples TRBV4-3 to TRBJ2-1; TRBD2 matches at 11 bases. This CDR3 region has 15 residues. Germline V CDR1 and CDR2: LGHNA, YSLEER. V shed 3 bases, J shed 10 bases, and the junction held 8 bases outside the gene matches. The CDR3 DNA reads TGCGCCAGCAGCCAGGATAGCGGGGGGGCTTTGGAGCAGTTCTTC. It translates to CASSQDSGGALEQFF.

This chain links TRBV5-1 with TRBJ2-7; 7 positions agree with TRBD2. CDR3 length equals 15 residues. The ends lost 0 bases at V and 2 bases at J; junction bases unmatched: 5. The germline V gene encodes CDR1 SGHRS and CDR2 YFSETQ. The CDR3 nucleotides read TGCGCCAGCAGCTTGGACGGGACTACTACCTACGAGCAGTACTTC. Encoded protein: CASSLDGTTTYEQYF.

This clonotype has at least ten counts. Written as DNA, the CDR3 is TGTGCCAGCAGCCGGGGTTTCGGTGAGACCCAGTACTTC. This sequence encodes CASSRGFGETQYF. The chain recombines TRBV7-2 with TRBJ2-5, with a tentative D call TRBD2 (5 bases). Germline V CDR1 and CDR2: SGHTA, FQGNSA. The length of the CDR3 is 13 residues. V dropped 5 bases and J dropped 5 bases, with 12 bases sitting between them.

In this sample, this clonotype turned up many times. The V gene is TRBV6-5, the J gene TRBJ2-7, with TRBD2 matching over 10 bases. The CDR3 contains 16 residues. V lost 5 bases, J lost 5 bases, and 12 bases stayed unmatched. Germline CDR1 is MNHEY and CDR2 is SVGAGI. The CDR3 loop is CASSRGSGRARNEQYF. DNA for the CDR3: TGTGCCAGCAGTCGAGGAAGCGGGAGGGCCCGTAACGAGCAGTACTTC.

This clonotype was counted ten times or more. This chain connects TRBV21-1 to TRBJ2-1; the table gives TRBD1 as D, unverified against the DNA. TRBV21-1 is deemed a pseudogene. This CDR3 region has 11 residues. The CDR3 protein is CAKYRGGEQFF. The CDR3 nucleotides are TGTGCCAAGTACAGGGGTGGGGAGCAGTTCTTC.